The clone carrying this T cell receptor beta chain has a handful of counts. Germline loops: CDR1 SGHDN, CDR2 FVKESK. The CDR3 has 16 residues. V lost 1 base and J lost 4; bases outside the gene matches: 6. This sample is part of a study of blood T cell repertoires in COVID-19. Study background: Nucleic acid was either cDNA or gDNA, and it came from T cells, B-cell-depleted T cells, or PBMCs.

Per the original data handling: The authors estimated nucleated cell counts from reference gene primer amplification. TCRdb's copy holds only in-frame clones and misses some; the assay was immunoSEQ multiplex PCR. The V and J calls and clone size come from that table; D and trimming were worked out from the DNA. The sample has about 270,000 clones, about nine tenths seen once. This receptor was obtained from a man in his 60s who had recovered from COVID-19. The J gene is TRBJ1-3, the V gene TRBV14, with 8 bases fitting TRBD1. Material: peripheral blood. The CDR3 region has the DNA TGTGCCAGCAGCCAAGTGAACGCAGGGGGCGGAAACACCATATATTTT. Translation: CASSQVNAGGGNTIYF.